Presented here are 13 T cell receptor beta chains from one specimen sequenced in a study of blood T cell repertoires in COVID-19. The data were produced by immunoSEQ multiplex PCR, yet TCRdb's version contains in-frame clones alone and is incomplete. Seen here are over 250,000 clones, approximately 88% observed once, and the top ten hold roughly 1.5%. The sequenced sample was peripheral blood. The origin of the receptors is a human donor with COVID-19, enrolled during active disease. The donor label of this sample is uncertain.

The V and J genes are TRBV14 and TRBJ2-1; TRBD2 matches 9 bases. V shed 0 bases and J 2 bases; nucleotides not matched to a gene: 5. Germline values: CDR1 SGHDN, CDR2 FVKESK. The CDR3 contains 17 residues. CDR3 amino acids: CASSQDPLAGPYNEQFF. The CDR3 nucleotides are TGTGCCAGCAGCCAAGATCCCCTAGCGGGACCCTACAATGAGCAGTTCTTC. Full variable domain (outside the CDR3, taken from reference TRBV14 and TRBJ2-1): EAGVTQFPSHSVIEKGQTVTLRCDPISGHDNLYWYRRVMGKEIKFLLHFVKESKQDESGMPNNRFLAERTGGTYSTLKVQPAELEDSGVYFCASSQDPLAGPYNEQFFGPGTRLTVL.

The V gene is TRBV5-6, the J gene TRBJ2-1; TRBD1 agrees at 10 bases. Germline values: CDR1 SGHDT, CDR2 YYEEEE. Trimming cost V 4 bases and J 7 bases; bases outside gene matches: 8. CDR3 length: 15 residues. In DNA form, the CDR3 reads TGTGCCAGCAGCCCGGGACAGGGGTTAGGGAATGAGCAGTTCTTC. It codes for CASSPGQGLGNEQFF.

The chain is built from TRBV27 and TRBJ1-5; a weak D match, TRBD1 (6 bases). Trimming removed 3 bases from V and 4 bases from J, with 10 bases in between. The CDR3 consists of 14 residues. Per germline, CDR1 MNHEY and CDR2 SMNVEV (reference sequence). The CDR3 DNA reads as TGTGCCAGCAGTTTGGACAGCTTGAATCAGCCCCAGCATTTT. It is translated as CASSLDSLNQPQHF.

The chain has TRBV12-5 and TRBJ1-5; possible D gene TRBD1, 5 bases. Germline V lookup: CDR1 LGHNT, CDR2 FRNRAP. The CDR3 is 15 residues long. Trimming took off 2 bases at V and 4 bases at J, with 12 bases between the two ends. The CDR3 DNA is TGTGCTAGTGGTTTGACCCTTGGGGGGAATCAGCCCCAGCATTTT. This translates into CASGLTLGGNQPQHF.

The chain couples TRBV13 to TRBJ1-1; 7 nucleotides line up with TRBD1. The trim removed 7 bases at V and 3 bases at J, leaving 14 bases unmatched. The CDR3 has 16 residues. Germline loops: CDR1 PRHDT, CDR2 FYEKMQ (reference sequence). The CDR3 protein is CASTLRGGGEDTEAFF. CDR3 in DNA: TGTGCCAGCACGCTCCGTGGAGGGGGCGAGGACACTGAAGCTTTCTTT.

CDR3 protein: CASSPTDRSRGEAFF. Here the CDR3 DNA reads TGTGCCAGTAGCCCCACTGACAGGAGCCGCGGTGAAGCTTTCTTT. This chain links TRBV19 with TRBJ1-1, with a possible D match to TRBD1 (6 bases). The length of the CDR3 is 15 residues. Germline CDR1 is LNHDA and CDR2 is SQIVND (reference sequence). Trimming removed 6 bases at V and 7 bases at J, with 21 bases between.

The chain has TRBV19 and TRBJ1-5; the D gene is possibly TRBD1 (6 bases). V was cut by 5 bases and J by 7 bases, with 18 bases left in between. The V gene's germline CDR1 is LNHDA and CDR2 SQIVND (reference sequence). The length of the CDR3 is 15 residues. The CDR3 here is CASSEQGDHSQPQHF. The CDR3 DNA follows: TGTGCCAGTAGTGAACAGGGTGACCACTCACAGCCCCAGCATTTT.

CDR3 in DNA: TGTGCCAGCAGGCTGAGGGGGCAGGCTAATGAAAAACTGTTTTTT. Amino acid sequence: CASRLRGQANEKLFF. The genes are TRBV13 and TRBJ1-4; TRBD1 matches 7 bases. The CDR3 contains 15 residues. From germline, CDR1 is PRHDT and CDR2 FYEKMQ (reference sequence). Germline trimming cut 6 bases from V and 3 bases from J; bases unmatched to any gene: 7. Looking up the rest from reference TRBV13 and TRBJ1-4 gives the full variable domain: AAGVIQSPRHLIKEKRETATLKCYPIPRHDTVYWYQQGPGQDPQFLISFYEKMQSDKGSIPDRFSAQQFSDYHSELNMSSLELGDSALYFCASRLRGQANEKLFFGSGTQLSVL.

In its sample, this clone was seen once. V and J are TRBV30 and TRBJ1-5, with D unclear. V shed 0 bases and J shed 2 bases, with 5 bases lying between them. Germline V gene sequence: CDR1 GTSNPN, CDR2 SVGIG (reference sequence). The length of the CDR3 is 13 residues. The CDR3 DNA reads TGTGCCTGGAGTGTCATAGGCAATCAGCCCCAGCATTTT. It encodes CAWSVIGNQPQHF.

The V and J genes are TRBV19 and TRBJ1-1, with D unclear. With 3 bases removed from V and 7 bases from J, the gap between germline ends came to 15 bases. Per the germline V gene, CDR1 is LNHDA and CDR2 is SQIVND (reference sequence). The CDR3 is made up of 14 amino acids. The CDR3 bases are TGTGCCAGTAGTATGGAAAGCCTGGGGAGTGAAGCTTTCTTT. Its translation is CASSMESLGSEAFF.

The rearrangement links TRBV19 to TRBJ2-5, with a possible D match to TRBD2 (6 bases). This CDR3 comprises 17 residues. Germline V gives CDR1 LNHDA, CDR2 SQIVND (reference sequence). The V end was cut by 7 bases, the J end by 5 bases, with 26 bases between. DNA of the CDR3: TGTGCCAGTAAAATTGGAGTAGCGGCAGACCTAGGGGAGACCCAGTACTTC. As protein: CASKIGVAADLGETQYF.

The V and J genes are TRBV5-8 and TRBJ2-1; D is perhaps TRBD2 (7 bases). The ends were cut back, 5 bases at V and 2 bases at J, with 20 bases in the middle. This CDR3 contains 17 residues. CDR1 and CDR2 from the germline V gene are SGHTS and YDEGEE. The CDR3, as DNA: TGTGCCAGCAGACAGGGAGGGCCTAGCGGACCCTACAATGAGCAGTTCTTC. Protein: CASRQGGPSGPYNEQFF.

Concerning this clone itself: Other nucleotide sequences from this sample produce the same CDR3. The chain recombines TRBV4-1 with TRBJ2-7, with 8 bases aligning to TRBD1. Germline values: CDR1 MGHRA, CDR2 YSYEKL. CDR3 length: 15 residues. V trimming: 4 bases; J trimming: 0 bases; junction bases outside the gene matches: 5. The CDR3, as DNA: TGCGCCAGCAGCCTACGGACAGGGAGCTCCTACGAGCAGTACTTC. Amino acids: CASSLRTGSSYEQYF.